The rows below give T cell receptor beta chains drawn from one sample of a study of T-cell memory formation after mild COVID-19. TCRdb ran MiXCR on the 5' RACE reads and lists one entry per CDR3 protein. The table records 450,000 to 650,000 distinct CDR3 sequences, under 20% of them present only once. Sequencing input: PBMCs or a T cell subset sorted from them (not recorded which). Every receptor here comes from an adult woman who had mild COVID-19 (a few samples of this study predate the infection). Cell type and time point are not known. Each CDR3 is given with its conserved first and last residue. A D gene is named only where the DNA matches it firmly. Size values are once, few and many counts, or a class for expanded clones, and some rows have none.

j_call,d_call,clone_size,v_call,cdr3_aa,cdr3_nt
TRBJ2-1,NA,NA,TRBV6-6,CASSYVAGRYNEQFF,TGTGCCAGCAGTTACGTCGCCGGGAGATACAATGAGCAGTTCTTC
TRBJ2-5,TRBD1,few,TRBV12-3/TRBV12-4,CASSLAQDRDDGQYF,TGTGCCAGCAGTTTAGCGCAGGACAGGGACGACGGCCAGTACTTC
TRBJ1-2,NA,few,TRBV29-1,CSGTRPDGYTF,TGCAGCGGGACCCGGCCGGATGGCTACACCTTC
TRBJ2-5,TRBD1,NA,TRBV3-1,CASSLKTGLETQYF,TGTGCCAGCAGCCTCAAGACAGGGCTGGAGACCCAGTACTTC
TRBJ2-1,TRBD2,few,TRBV27,CASTRLAGINEQFF,TGTGCCAGCACCCGACTAGCGGGGATAAATGAGCAGTTCTTC
TRBJ2-7,NA,few,TRBV4-2,CASSQDRGAAYEQYF,TGTGCCAGCAGCCAAGACCGGGGGGCGGCCTACGAGCAGTACTTC
TRBJ2-5,NA,NA,TRBV20-1,CSARGVSQETQYF,TGCAGTGCTAGAGGGGTTAGTCAAGAGACCCAGTACTTC
TRBJ2-1,NA,NA,TRBV7-9,CASSSPGSDYNEQFF,TGTGCCAGCAGCTCCCCAGGTAGCGACTACAATGAGCAGTTCTTC
TRBJ2-7,NA,NA,TRBV20-1,CSARGTGAVTYEQYF,TGCAGTGCTAGGGGGACCGGGGCGGTTACCTACGAGCAGTACTTC
TRBJ2-2,NA,few,TRBV24-1,CATSGRIHTGELFF,TGTGCCACCAGTGGCCGAATACACACCGGGGAGCTGTTTTTT
TRBJ1-1,TRBD1,few,TRBV2,CASTGTGGSNTEAFF,TGTGCCAGCACGGGGACAGGCGGGTCCAACACTGAAGCTTTCTTT
TRBJ2-7,TRBD2,few,TRBV3-1,CASSLGLAEEQYF,TGTGCCAGCAGCCTCGGACTAGCGGAGGAGCAGTACTTC
TRBJ2-7,NA,NA,TRBV7-9,CASTQGTEKGGPYF,TGTGCCAGCACCCAAGGCACCGAAAAGGGAGGTCCGTACTTC
TRBJ2-5,NA,NA,TRBV14,CASSQVRVPWEFQETQYF,TGTGCCAGCAGCCAAGTGAGGGTGCCTTGGGAATTCCAAGAGACCCAGTACTTC
TRBJ2-7,NA,many,TRBV9,CASSPGLGEQYF,TGTGCCAGCAGCCCCGGGTTGGGCGAGCAGTACTTC
TRBJ2-3,NA,few,TRBV11-2,CASSLISFITDTQYF,TGTGCCAGCAGCTTAATCTCCTTTATCACAGATACGCAGTATTTT
TRBJ2-7,TRBD2,many,TRBV3-1,CASSQVLAGGDEQYF,TGTGCCAGCAGCCAAGTGCTAGCGGGAGGGGACGAGCAGTACTTC
TRBJ1-5,TRBD1,NA,TRBV12-3/TRBV12-4,CASIWDRDNQPQHF,TGTGCCAGCATATGGGACAGGGATAATCAGCCCCAGCATTTT
TRBJ2-4,TRBD1,once,TRBV14,CASSHGQGFRVKNIQYF,TGTGCCAGCAGCCACGGACAGGGCTTTCGTGTCAAAAACATTCAGTACTTC
TRBJ2-1,TRBD2,many,TRBV11-2,CASRPGLAGEHYNEQFF,TGTGCCAGCAGACCGGGACTAGCGGGGGAACATTACAATGAGCAGTTCTTC
TRBJ2-7,NA,few,TRBV4-2,CASSPPGHEQYF,TGTGCCAGCAGCCCCCCGGGGCACGAGCAGTACTTC
TRBJ1-1,NA,few,TRBV7-3,CASSSGVRTEAFF,TGTGCCAGCAGCTCAGGGGTGCGGACTGAAGCTTTCTTT
TRBJ2-3,NA,NA,TRBV12-3/TRBV12-4,CASSFGSPPDTQYF,TGTGCCAGCAGTTTTGGTAGCCCACCAGATACGCAGTATTTT
TRBJ2-5,NA,few,TRBV11-2,CASSLDVYRAPETQYF,TGTGCCAGCAGCTTAGACGTCTACAGGGCACCGGAGACCCAGTACTTC